This T cell receptor beta chain came from a study of chemoradiotherapy in HPV16-positive cancers. Study-wide results and limits: During treatment, candidate HPV-specific clones and E7-related motifs expanded in tumor. HPV-specific T cells were functionally defined from only a couple of HPV16-positive patients. Better recurrence-free survival went with HPV-responsive T-cell expansion in HPV16-positive patients.

Sequencing was performed with immunoSEQ multiplex PCR; in TCRdb, only in-frame clones are kept and a portion is missing. Of about 4,000 clones in the sample, approximately 80% were seen once. The CDR3 spans 15 residues. V lost 6 bases, J lost 4 bases, and 16 bases lay in between. Per germline, CDR1 SGHTA and CDR2 FQGNSA. With respect to this clone: The antigen is undetermined.

The sample consisted of tumor tissue, taken from a patient who underwent chemoradiotherapy. The rearrangement uses TRBV7-2 and TRBJ1-3; D not certain. The clonotype comes from a human donor with HPV-associated anogenital cancer. In nucleotides, the CDR3 is TGTGCCAGCAGTCAACAGTCGGGTGGGGGAAACACCATATATTTT. Amino acid sequence: CASSQQSGGGNTIYF.